These 7 T cell receptor beta chains originate from one sample sequenced in a study of vaccination effects on CD4 cells after COVID-19. Their antigen targets remain unknown. Peptide-pool stimulation followed by sequencing identified expanded antigen-specific CD4+ clonotypes in the ViraFEST assay. Once cultured for approximately 10 days, the cells underwent separation to obtain CD4+ T cells. Method: immunoSEQ multiplex PCR; TCRdb's copy keeps in-frame clones and lacks some. Among under 80,000 clones listed, around 74% were seen once. The material was CD4+ T cells from PBMCs cultured with HCoV-229E spike peptides, obtained before COVID-19 vaccination. The receptors shown here come from a human donor who received a COVID-19 vaccine.

V gene TRBV5-6 combines with J gene TRBJ2-3; 7 nucleotides align to TRBD2. Germline assignment: CDR1 SGHDT and CDR2 YYEEEE. V trimming: 2 bases; J trimming: 5 bases; junction bases outside the gene matches: 5. This CDR3 is 14 amino acids long. As DNA, the CDR3 is TGTGCCAGCAGCTTTAGGGGAGGGCTAGATACGCAGTATTTT. Amino acids: CASSFRGGLDTQYF. Supplemented by reference TRBV5-6 and TRBJ2-3, the full variable domain reads DAGVTQSPTHLIKTRGQQVTLRCSPKSGHDTVSWYQQALGQGPQFIFQYYEEEERQRGNFPDRFSGHQFPNYSSELNVNALLLGDSALYLCASSFRGGLDTQYFGPGTRLTVL.

V is TRBV4-1 and J is TRBJ2-1; TRBD1 aligns across 9 bases. V lost 4 bases and J lost 4; bases outside the gene matches: 8. Looked up from germline, CDR1 is MGHRA and CDR2 is YSYEKL. The CDR3 sequence is 16 residues long. For the CDR3, the DNA is TGCGCCAGCAGCCCACACACAGGGGGCTTTTACAATGAGCAGTTCTTC. Encoded protein: CASSPHTGGFYNEQFF.

The chain carries TRBV5-1 and TRBJ2-5; TRBD1 might be the D (6 bases). This CDR3 is 13 amino acids long. V shed 4 bases and J shed 5 bases, with 12 bases lying between them. The V gene's germline CDR1 is SGHRS and CDR2 YFSETQ. CDR3 nucleotides: TGCGCCAGCAGCCTAACAGGGCGGGAGACCCAGTACTTC. Translated: CASSLTGRETQYF.

The chain carries TRBV2 and TRBJ2-1; TRBD2 might be the D (6 bases). Trimming removed 11 bases at V and 7 bases at J, with 15 bases between. Germline CDR1 SNHLY, CDR2 FYNNEI. The CDR3 is made up of 12 amino acids. The CDR3 loop reads CAEARAGNEQFF. CDR3 nucleotide sequence: TGTGCCGAGGCCCGGGCGGGGAATGAGCAGTTCTTC.

V is TRBV9 and J is TRBJ2-7, with 7 bases fitting TRBD1. Unmatched junction bases numbered 3, after V lost 0 bases and J lost 3 bases. CDR1 and CDR2 (germline): SGDLS, YYNGEE. The CDR3 runs 14 residues. CDR3 nucleotide sequence: TGTGCCAGCAGCGTAGAACAGGGGTTCTACGAGCAGTACGTC. Translating gives CASSVEQGFYEQYV.

The chain links TRBV7-3 to TRBJ2-3, with no clear D. Trimming cost V 1 base and J 2 bases, with 10 bases left between them. Germline CDR1 reads SGHTA; CDR2 reads FQGTGA. CDR3 length: 15 amino acids. CDR3 loop: CASSLRADPTDTQYF. The CDR3 DNA is TGTGCCAGCAGCTTAAGGGCGGATCCCACAGATACGCAGTATTTT.

This clone appeared once. The chain recombines TRBV30 with TRBJ1-6; D uncertain. Looked up from germline, CDR1 is GTSNPN and CDR2 is SVGIG (reference sequence). The CDR3 runs to 11 residues. Trimming stripped 2 bases from V and 7 bases from J, with 3 bases between. CDR3 DNA: TGTGCCTGGAGTTCAAATTCACCCCTCCACTTT. This encodes CAWSSNSPLHF.